The clone carrying this T cell receptor (beta chain) appeared a few times. Its target is not known. This sample is drawn from a study of cytomegalovirus exposure and HLA in healthy donors. CDR1 and CDR2 (germline): WSHSY, SAAADI. Trimming took off 7 bases at V and 1 base at J, with 10 bases between the two ends. The CDR3 runs to 13 residues. Study-level findings and limits: Apart from CMV serostatus, no immune exposure information was available. Later analysis found that TCR beta chains associated with HLA were more clonally expanded than other, equally common chains. In a later analysis, at a false discovery rate of 0.05, about 15,000 TCR beta sequences were associated with HLA alleles. About 90% or about 30% of the time was how often most TCR beta V segments were productive, according to an earlier analysis.

The PCR used 60 Vbeta and 13 Jbeta primers. The repertoire was sequenced with immunoSEQ multiplex PCR; TCRdb's copy has only in-frame clones and lacks some. Here the sample spans some 110,000 clones, roughly 15% being singletons. The chain joins TRBV10-2 to TRBJ1-1, with D tentatively TRBD1 (5 bases). The TCR sequence derives from a female donor in good health and CMV-seronegative. Sequenced material: PBMCs. CDR3 region: CASTWGGNTEAFF. The CDR3 DNA is TGCGCCAGCACCTGGGGCGGGAACACTGAAGCTTTCTTT.